This TCR beta chain emerged from a study of Ad26.COV2.S vaccination and SARS-CoV-2 variants. General study points: Spike-specific TCR breadth ran higher among vaccine recipients than placebo recipients.

About this clone: What it binds is not known.

TCRdb's table, derived via immunoSEQ multiplex PCR, lists solely in-frame clones and lacks some. Among around 250,000 clones listed, around 90% were seen once. CDR3 length equals 14 residues. From germline, CDR1 is SGHAT and CDR2 FQNNGV. The V and J ends lost 4 bases and 8 bases, in that order; junction bases with no gene match: 5. Treatment given: roughly 19 received Ad26.COV2.S at low or high dose, single or two shots; 5 received placebo; per-sample allocation not given. Samples came from day 63 after the first vaccine or placebo injection. The chain has TRBV11-2 and TRBJ2-1, with 10 bases aligning to TRBD2. This sequence was found in a person aged 18-65 years who received the Ad26.COV2.S COVID-19 vaccine or a placebo. This material consisted of peripheral blood, taken in a trial of Ad26.COV2.S vaccine versus placebo. The CDR3 reads CASSSGLAFDEQFF. The CDR3, as DNA: TGTGCCAGCAGCTCGGGACTAGCGTTTGATGAGCAGTTCTTC.